This T cell receptor (beta chain) emerged from a study of T cell responses to AZD1222 COVID-19 vaccine (dated by TCRdb to the early 2020s). Study-wide context: AZD1222 recipients whose second dose came at about 4 weeks and those whose second dose came at about 12 weeks were combined into one group, since spike-specific TCR depth and breadth did not differ between the two schedules. A total of 233 trial participants underwent TCR sequencing, of whom more than 200 had received two doses of AZD1222 and roughly 26 had received two doses of the MenACWY control vaccine. Trial participants were enrolled by age into 18-55, 56-69 and 70-plus year subgroups, with around 150, 28 and 57 TCR-sequenced participants respectively. Summary of the overall study and its limitations: The vaccine-associated CD4 TCRs covered the entire spike protein, and the dominant responses fell in regions 160-218 and 743-854. Because no day 14 peak-response samples were available, repertoires were characterized only after the peak T cell response. In the small 56-69-year group, the increase in depth fell short of significance, most likely because of low power. A significant rise in spike-specific TCR breadth and depth was observed after two AZD1222 doses relative to day 0 and relative to MenACWY recipients. Most participants were white British and females outnumbered males, and the authors suggested that clonal diversity may have been underestimated. Conclusions about previously exposed vaccinees were limited because only a handful of AZD1222 recipients were SARS-CoV-2 seropositive at baseline. Reportedly, almost half of the unique spike-specific TCRs recognized epitopes lying outside the regions that are mutated in the B.1.351 and B.1.1.7 variants.

Concerning this clone: This receptor's antigen is unknown. Per-base quality was not reported, and no clone a single base away is much larger than it.

V is clipped by 3 bases and J by 1 base, and the sequence between their germline boundaries is 7 bases long. The germline V gene (reference sequence) provides CDR1 SGHNT and CDR2 YYREEE. From the cysteine up to the phenylalanine, the CDR3 has a length of 13 residues. Solely the CDR3 DNA is kept, with 39 bases framed from the first base. The sample's time point label, in plain terms: baseline before first vaccination. Vaccinee samples were obtained from the UK trials COV001 and COV002, which included a single-blind randomized controlled phase 2/3 trial of AZD1222 (ChAdOx1 nCoV-19) in healthy adults. For TCRbeta chain sequencing, PBMC samples were collected from trial participants at day 0 and at day 28 after the second dose. The CDR3 regions of human TCRbeta chains were analyzed by immunosequencing. The original methods were these. Repertoire TCRs were matched against a reference library of SARS-CoV-2-specific TCRs generated with the MIRA antigen-specificity platform. Breadth was defined as the fraction of unique TCRs that were SARS-CoV-2-associated, and depth was defined as the fraction of total T cells that were SARS-CoV-2-associated. Each spike-specific TCR was assigned to its reactive spike region and to a CD4 or CD8 class using the MIRA data. Log10-transformed breadth and depth values were compared by one-way ANOVA with Sidak's multiple comparisons tests. TCRdb obtained this table from immuneACCESS and retained in-frame rearrangements with V and J assigned. These tables miss some clones; where compared with another copy, unresolved V genes account for less than half of the shortfall, and the remainder is unexplained. V, J and clone size are taken as reported in that table, and D and trimming were inferred from the DNA itself. The sample table lists around 130,000 clones, 93% of them with a count of one. Of the sample, about 5% falls within the top ten clones.

The source is an adult in good health. The sample was peripheral blood, taken on day 0 of AZD1222 vaccination. The chain was built from TRBV5-4 and TRBJ1-1; the D gene is perhaps TRBD1, from 5 matching bases. This receptor carries the CDR3 CASSWDGNTEAFF. The DNA is TGTGCCAGCAGCTGGGACGGGAACACTGAAGCTTTCTTT.